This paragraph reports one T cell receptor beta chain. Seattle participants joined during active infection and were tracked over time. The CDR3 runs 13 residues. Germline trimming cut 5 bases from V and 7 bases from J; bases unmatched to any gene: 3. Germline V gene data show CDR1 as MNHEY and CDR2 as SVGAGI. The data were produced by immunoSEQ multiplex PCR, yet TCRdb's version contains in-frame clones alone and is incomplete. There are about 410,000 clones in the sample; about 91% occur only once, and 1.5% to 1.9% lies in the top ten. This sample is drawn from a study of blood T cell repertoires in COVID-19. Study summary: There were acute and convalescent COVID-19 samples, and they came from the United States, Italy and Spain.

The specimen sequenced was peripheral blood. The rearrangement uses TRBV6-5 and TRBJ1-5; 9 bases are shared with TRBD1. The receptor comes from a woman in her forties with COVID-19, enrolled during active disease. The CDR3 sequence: CASSRDRVQPQHF. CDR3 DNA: TGTGCCAGCAGTCGGGACAGGGTCCAGCCCCAGCATTTT.